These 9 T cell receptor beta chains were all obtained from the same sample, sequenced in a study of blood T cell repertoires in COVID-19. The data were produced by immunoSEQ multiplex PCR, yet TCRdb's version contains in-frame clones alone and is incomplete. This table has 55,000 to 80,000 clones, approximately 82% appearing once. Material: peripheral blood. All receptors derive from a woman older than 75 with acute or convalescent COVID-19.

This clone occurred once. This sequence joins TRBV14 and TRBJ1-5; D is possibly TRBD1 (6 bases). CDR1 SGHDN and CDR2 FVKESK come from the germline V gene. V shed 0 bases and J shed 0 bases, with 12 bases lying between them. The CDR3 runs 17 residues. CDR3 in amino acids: CASSQDEDRFSNQPQHF. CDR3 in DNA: TGTGCCAGCAGCCAAGATGAGGACAGATTTAGCAATCAGCCCCAGCATTTT.

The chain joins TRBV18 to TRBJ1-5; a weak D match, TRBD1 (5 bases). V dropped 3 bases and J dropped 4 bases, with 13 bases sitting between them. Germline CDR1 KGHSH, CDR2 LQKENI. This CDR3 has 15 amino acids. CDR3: CASSPLSGHNQPQHF. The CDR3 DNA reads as TGTGCCAGCTCACCCCTTTCCGGACATAATCAGCCCCAGCATTTT.

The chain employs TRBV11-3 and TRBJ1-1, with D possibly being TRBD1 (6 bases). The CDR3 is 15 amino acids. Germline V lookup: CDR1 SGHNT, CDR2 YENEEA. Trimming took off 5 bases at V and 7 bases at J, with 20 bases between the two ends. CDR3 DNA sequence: TGTGCCAGCAGCCCGGGAGGGGGGGTACGAGTTGAAGCTTTCTTT. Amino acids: CASSPGGGVRVEAFF.

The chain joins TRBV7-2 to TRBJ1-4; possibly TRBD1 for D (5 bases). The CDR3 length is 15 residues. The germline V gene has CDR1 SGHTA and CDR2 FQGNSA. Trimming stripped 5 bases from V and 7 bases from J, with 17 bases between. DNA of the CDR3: TGTGCCAGCAGCCCCCTCGGGGGAGGACGTGAAAAACTGTTTTTT. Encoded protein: CASSPLGGGREKLFF.

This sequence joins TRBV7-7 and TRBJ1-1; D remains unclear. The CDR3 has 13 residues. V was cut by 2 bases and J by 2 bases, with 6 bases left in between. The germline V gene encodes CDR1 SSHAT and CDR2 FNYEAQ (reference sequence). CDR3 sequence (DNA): TGTGCCAGCAGCTTACGTCCCAACACTGAAGCTTTCTTT. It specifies CASSLRPNTEAFF.

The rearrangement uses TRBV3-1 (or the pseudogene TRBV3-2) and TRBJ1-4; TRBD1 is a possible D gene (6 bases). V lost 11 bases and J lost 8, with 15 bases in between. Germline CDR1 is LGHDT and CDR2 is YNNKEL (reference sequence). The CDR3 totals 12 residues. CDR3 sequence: CARGGGQEKLFF. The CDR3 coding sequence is TGTGCCCGCGGGGGGGGGCAGGAAAAACTGTTTTTT.

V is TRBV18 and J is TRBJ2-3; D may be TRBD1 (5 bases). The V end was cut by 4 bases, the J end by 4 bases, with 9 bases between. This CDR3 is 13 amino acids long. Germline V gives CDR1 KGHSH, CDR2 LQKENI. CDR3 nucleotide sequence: TGTGCCAGCTCACAAAGGGGTTCAGATACGCAGTATTTT. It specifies CASSQRGSDTQYF.

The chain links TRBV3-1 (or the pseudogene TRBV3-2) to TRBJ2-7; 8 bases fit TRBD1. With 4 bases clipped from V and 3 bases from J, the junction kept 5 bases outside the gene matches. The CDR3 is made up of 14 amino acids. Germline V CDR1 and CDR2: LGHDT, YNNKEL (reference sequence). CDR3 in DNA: TGTGCCAGCAGCCGCCGGGACAGGCACTACGAGCAGTACTTC. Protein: CASSRRDRHYEQYF.

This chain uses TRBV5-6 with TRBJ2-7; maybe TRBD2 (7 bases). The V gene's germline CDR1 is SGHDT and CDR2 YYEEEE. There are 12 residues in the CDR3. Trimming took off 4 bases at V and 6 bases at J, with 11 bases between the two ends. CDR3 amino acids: CASSGRGSEQYF. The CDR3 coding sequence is TGTGCCAGCAGCGGGAGGGGGAGCGAGCAGTACTTC.